The entry below describes one T cell receptor beta chain. Its antigen is undetermined. V lost 2 bases and J 4 bases, leaving 2 bases between the germline ends. This CDR3 is 11 amino acids long. The germline CDR1 and CDR2 sequences are SEHNR and FQNEAQ (reference sequence). Sequencing was performed with immunoSEQ multiplex PCR; in TCRdb, only in-frame clones are kept and a portion is missing. The sample contains over 2,000,000 clones, roughly 95% of which appear only once. The sample belongs to a study of shared clonotypes between healthy human individuals. Across the whole study: Donor composition was a couple of women and a few men, aged 18 to 49.

Study findings and constraints: Sorted-subset sequencing was shown by rarefaction to be incomplete despite large depth. A reduction in generation probabilities was seen for non-shared clonotypes relative to those shared by all four donors.

Terminally differentiated effector memory CD45RA+ cells were excluded by CCR7 positive selection of CD45RO-negative cells. The sequence derives from a man between 18 and 35 years old in good health. Some clones in this sample may be carry-over from other donors' samples. The sample consisted of naive CD8+ T cells from PBMCs. The rearrangement joins TRBV7-9 to TRBJ1-2; unclear D gene. Written as DNA, the CDR3 is TGTGCCAGCAGCTTAACCTATGGCTACACCTTC. Translation gives CASSLTYGYTF.